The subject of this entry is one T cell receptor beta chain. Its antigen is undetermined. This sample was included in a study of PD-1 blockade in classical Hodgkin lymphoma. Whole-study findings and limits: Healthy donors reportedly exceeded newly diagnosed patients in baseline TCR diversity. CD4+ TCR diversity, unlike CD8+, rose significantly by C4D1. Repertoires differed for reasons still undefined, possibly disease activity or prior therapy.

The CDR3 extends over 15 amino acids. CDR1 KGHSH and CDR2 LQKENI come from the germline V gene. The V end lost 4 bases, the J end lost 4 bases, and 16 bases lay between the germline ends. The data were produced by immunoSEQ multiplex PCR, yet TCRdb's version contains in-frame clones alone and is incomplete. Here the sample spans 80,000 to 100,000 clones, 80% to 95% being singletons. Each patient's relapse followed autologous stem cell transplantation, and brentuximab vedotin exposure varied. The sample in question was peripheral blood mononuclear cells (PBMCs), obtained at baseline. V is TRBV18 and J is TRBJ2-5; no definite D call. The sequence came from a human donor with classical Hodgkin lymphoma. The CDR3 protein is CASSLTRVSGETQYF. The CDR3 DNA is TGTGCCAGCTCACTTACCAGAGTTTCCGGAGAGACCCAGTACTTC.